This T cell receptor (beta chain) was recorded in a study of T cell repertoires in cytomegalovirus infection. Study-wide results and limits: In two of eight donors, the top clonotype was HLA-C-restricted CMV-specific.

Each CDR3 protein is one row after TCRdb ran MiXCR on the reads. The sample has fewer than 700,000 distinct CDR3 sequences, approximately 24% seen once. Points on this clonotype: The antigen is unknown. Germline and junction disagree at one end, which may indicate a read error.

CDR3 size: 11 residues. The germline V gene encodes CDR1 SGHRS and CDR2 YFSETQ. The source material was CD8+ T cells from PBMCs. The TCR was taken from a human donor in good health (CMV status not recorded). Some clones in this sample may be carry-over from other donors' samples. The chain employs TRBV5-1 and TRBJ2-3, with D unclear. CDR3 DNA sequence: TGCGCCAACAGCAACACAGATACGCAGTATTTT. Translation: CANSNTDTQYF.